Listed below are T cell receptor beta chains from one sample, sequenced in a study of shared clonotypes between healthy human individuals. Clones were sequenced by immunoSEQ multiplex PCR, and TCRdb holds only the in-frame ones, with some missing. The table includes millions of clones, 93% detected once. The specimen was naive CD8+ T cells from PBMCs. These receptors were obtained from a man younger than 35 in good health. Some clones in this sample may be carry-over from other donors' samples. CDR3s include the opening cysteine and the closing phenylalanine or tryptophan. D genes are given only for firm matches. Size tells how often a clone was seen (once, few, many) or the class of an expanded clone, and some rows leave it out.

>TRBJ1-1|-|-|TRBV11-2
CASRPAEVGDTEAFF
TGTGCCAGCAGGCCCGCCGAGGTCGGGGACACTGAAGCTTTCTTT
>TRBJ2-3|-|TRBD2|TRBV7-9
CASSLYGRPDTQYF
TGTGCCAGCAGCTTATACGGGAGGCCAGATACGCAGTATTTT
>TRBJ2-1|-|-|TRBV13
CASSYSTPSSYNEQFF
TGTGCCAGCAGCTATTCAACTCCGAGCTCCTACAATGAGCAGTTCTTC
>TRBJ2-7|-|-|TRBV10-3
CAISDQAVYEQYF
TGTGCCATCAGTGACCAGGCCGTTTACGAGCAGTACTTC
>TRBJ2-6|-|-|TRBV28
CASTWAGANVLTF
TGTGCCAGCACCTGGGCTGGGGCCAACGTCCTGACTTTC
>TRBJ2-1|-|-|TRBV27
CASSLSRSYNEQFF
TGTGCCAGCAGTTTATCGCGTTCCTACAATGAGCAGTTCTTC
>TRBJ2-3|-|-|TRBV7-2
CASSLAFSTSVTDTQYF
TGTGCCAGCAGCTTAGCTTTCTCGACCTCCGTCACAGATACGCAGTATTTT
>TRBJ2-5|-|TRBD2|TRBV4-1
CASSQESPGLAGEETQYF
TGCGCCAGCAGCCAAGAGTCCCCGGGACTAGCGGGAGAAGAGACCCAGTACTTC
>TRBJ2-4|-|-|TRBV12-5
CAIRHRGEMLWKNIQYF
TGTGCTATCCGACATAGAGGAGAGATGTTATGGAAAAACATTCAGTACTTC
>TRBJ1-1|-|-|TRBV5-6
CASSLGDFTNTEAFF
TGTGCCAGCAGCCTAGGGGACTTTACGAACACTGAAGCTTTCTTT
>TRBJ2-1|-|TRBD1|TRBV30
CAWSFATGDEQFF
TGTGCCTGGAGTTTCGCGACAGGGGATGAGCAGTTCTTC
>TRBJ2-7|-|TRBD1|TRBV19
CASGETGGTYEQYF
TGTGCCAGCGGGGAGACAGGGGGCACCTACGAGCAGTACTTC
>TRBJ1-2|-|-|TRBV5-5
CASSLASGFGTF
TGTGCCAGCAGCTTGGCATCGGGGTTTGGCACCTTC
>TRBJ2-3|-|-|TRBV27
CARGSFDTQYF
TGTGCCAGGGGCTCCTTTGATACGCAGTATTTT
>TRBJ2-1|-|-|TRBV12-5
CASGRESDEQFF
TGTGCTAGTGGCCGGGAGTCCGATGAGCAGTTCTTC
>TRBJ2-3|-|-|TRBV9
CASSVAPGVSRPQYF
TGTGCCAGCAGCGTAGCTCCGGGAGTGTCACGTCCGCAGTATTTT
>TRBJ2-2|once|-|TRBV7-9
CASTAIRGTGELFF
TGTGCCAGCACTGCCATCAGGGGTACCGGGGAGCTGTTTTTT
>TRBJ2-2|-|TRBD1|TRBV4-3
CASSQGGQGITGELFF
TGCGCCAGCAGCCAAGGGGGACAGGGGATCACCGGGGAGCTGTTTTTT
>TRBJ2-3|once|TRBD2|TRBV14
CASSQLGLAGGLPDTQYF
TGTGCCAGCAGCCAACTGGGACTAGCGGGAGGCCTTCCGGATACGCAGTATTTT
>TRBJ1-1|few|-|TRBV11-2
CASTKNTEAFF
TGTGCCAGCACCAAAAACACTGAAGCTTTCTTT
>TRBJ2-2|few|-|TRBV30
CAWSWAPTGELFF
TGTGCCTGGAGTTGGGCGCCCACCGGGGAGCTGTTTTTT